At least ten counts were recorded for the clone carrying this T cell receptor beta chain. The antigen remains unidentified. Four PCR rounds used nested alpha and beta constant region primers plus the SP2 primer. Blood and skin TCR RNA was reverse transcribed with alpha and beta constant primers. TCRdb redid the calling of the UMI-ligation and nested PCR reads with MiXCR, one entry per CDR3 protein. Of about 24,000 distinct CDR3 sequences in the sample, roughly 5.5% were seen once. J was trimmed by 5 bases and V by 5 bases; bases with no gene match: 10. This CDR3 is 18 amino acids long. Germline CDR1 is SGHTA and CDR2 is FQGNSA. This sample is drawn from a study of naive and memory T cell subsets. The study's findings and limits: This RNA-based method may be sensitive to activation-related transcript changes.

The treatment here: skin biopsy from PPD injection site in Mantoux-positive individual. A UMI-containing oligonucleotide was joined by 3' ligation to the TCR cDNA template. The chain carries TRBV7-2 and TRBJ2-2; 14 positions agree with TRBD2. The sequencing here drew on skin, taken from a tuberculin skin test site. The receptor was derived from an adult in good health. In DNA form, the CDR3 reads TGTGCCAGCAGCCACGGACTAGCGGGAGGAGGAAAAACCGGGGAGCTGTTTTTT. The encoded protein is CASSHGLAGGGKTGELFF.